Listed below are T cell receptor beta chains from one sample, sequenced in a study of T cell responses to AZD1222 COVID-19 vaccine. Libraries were prepared by immunoSEQ multiplex PCR; TCRdb keeps only in-frame clonotypes and omits some of them. The top ten hold 2.8% of the sample, which has 95,000 or so clones, roughly 91% seen once. This material consisted of peripheral blood, taken on day 0 of MenACWY control vaccination. The receptors originated from an adult in good health. Both conserved end residues are part of each CDR3. Each record gives: J gene, clone size, V gene, D gene, CDR3 DNA, CDR3 protein. The D gene is left open where the match is weak. Size values are once, few and many counts, or a class for expanded clones, and some rows have none.

>TRBJ1-1|NA|TRBV6-5|NA
TGTGCCAGCAGTCCCGGCCCGACGGCTTTCTTT
CASSPGPTAFF
>TRBJ1-6|NA|TRBV4-2|TRBD1
TGTGCCAGCAGCCAAGGGGGGACAGGGAATTCACCCCTCCACTTT
CASSQGGTGNSPLHF
>TRBJ1-5|once|TRBV6-1|NA
TGTGCCAGCAGTGAAGCTTTTTGGGCAGGGGCGATTAATCAGCCCCAGCATTTT
CASSEAFWAGAINQPQHF
>TRBJ2-3|few|TRBV6-2/TRBV6-3|NA
TGTGCCAGCAGCACCGGGACCGCAACAGATACGCAGTATTTT
CASSTGTATDTQYF
>TRBJ1-1|NA|TRBV4-3|NA
TGCGCCAGCAGCCTAGGGACGGTCTCAGACACTGAAGCTTTCTTT
CASSLGTVSDTEAFF
>TRBJ2-2|few|TRBV5-1|NA
TGCGCCAGCAGCTTGAGGACAGCGAACACCGGGGAGCTGTTTTTT
CASSLRTANTGELFF
>TRBJ1-5|NA|TRBV28|TRBD1
TGTGCCAGCAGTCTTGACAGGGTTTATAGCAATCAGCCCCAGCATTTT
CASSLDRVYSNQPQHF
>TRBJ1-3|NA|TRBV27|NA
TGTGCCAGCAGTCCGAGGGGACGCAAACCTAGCTCTGGAAACACCATATATTTT
CASSPRGRKPSSGNTIYF
>TRBJ2-1|NA|TRBV5-1|TRBD2
TGCGCCAGCAGCATAAGCGGGGGGGATTACAATGAGCAGTTCTTC
CASSISGGDYNEQFF
>TRBJ1-1|NA|TRBV5-1|NA
TGCGCCAGCAGCTTGGTCCAGGGAGGCACTGAAGCTTTCTTT
CASSLVQGGTEAFF
>TRBJ1-2|NA|TRBV14|TRBD1
TGTGCCAGCAGCCAAGTGGGGACAGCGCCTGGCTACACCTTC
CASSQVGTAPGYTF
>TRBJ1-1|NA|TRBV4-2|NA
TGTGCCAGCAGCCAAGATTGGTTGAACACTGAAGCTTTCTTT
CASSQDWLNTEAFF
>TRBJ2-5|once|TRBV7-7|NA
TGTGCCAGCAGCTTAAAAGCGGGGACAGAACAAGAGACCCAGTACTTC
CASSLKAGTEQETQYF
>TRBJ2-1|NA|TRBV19|NA
TGTGCCAAAGCCAGGGAAGGAAGGGGAAGAGGCTCCTACAATGAGCAGTTCTTC
CAKAREGRGRGSYNEQFF
>TRBJ1-6|few|TRBV9|NA
TGTGCCAGCAGCGTAGGGTATTCACCCCTCCACTTT
CASSVGYSPLHF
>TRBJ2-2|NA|TRBV7-3|NA
TGTGCCAGCAGCTCGGGACTTTTAAACACCGGGGAGCTGTTTTTT
CASSSGLLNTGELFF
>TRBJ1-1|few|TRBV14|NA
TGTGCCAGCAGCTTAAGTATGAACACTGAAGCTTTCTTT
CASSLSMNTEAFF
>TRBJ2-7|NA|TRBV5-1|NA
TGCGCCAGCAGCCCCATAACAGGGCCCTACGAGCAGTACTTC
CASSPITGPYEQYF
>TRBJ2-1|NA|TRBV9|TRBD2
TGTGCCAGCAGCCCCGGGACTAGGCTTTACAATGAGCAGTTCTTC
CASSPGTRLYNEQFF
>TRBJ2-7|NA|TRBV28|NA
TGTGCCAGCAGTTTAGTCGGGCTCGAGCAGTACTTC
CASSLVGLEQYF
>TRBJ1-6|NA|TRBV5-3|NA
TGTGCCAGAAGCCCGGACGGTTCCACAGGCCCGAGCTCCTATAATTCACCCCTCCACTTT
CARSPDGSTGPSSYNSPLHF
>TRBJ1-1|NA|TRBV29-1|TRBD1
TGCAGCGTTGAGGGACAGGGGGCGACTTTCTTT
CSVEGQGATFF
>TRBJ1-1|NA|TRBV20-1|NA
TGCAGTGCTAGTGCGTTCGGGGGGCACGACACTGAAGCTTTCTTT
CSASAFGGHDTEAFF
>TRBJ1-2|once|TRBV10-3|TRBD1
TGTGCCATCAGTGCAACAGGGGCGGGCTATGGCTACACCTTC
CAISATGAGYGYTF
>TRBJ2-2|NA|TRBV4-1|TRBD2
TGCGCCAGCAGCCAAGAGTTGACTAGCGGGGGGGTCACCGGGGAGCTGTTTTTT
CASSQELTSGGVTGELFF
>TRBJ1-1|NA|TRBV3-1/TRBV3-2|NA
TGTGCCAGCAGCCCCTCCGGGCGAAACACTGAAGCTTTCTTT
CASSPSGRNTEAFF
>TRBJ2-1|NA|TRBV6-6|TRBD2
TGTGCCAGCAGTCATAAAGGCGGGGGGGCCGCTTACAATGAGCAGTTCTTC
CASSHKGGGAAYNEQFF
>TRBJ2-3|NA|TRBV4-1|TRBD2
TGCGCCAGCGAACGGGCTAGCGGGGGGGAGAGCACAGATACGCAGTATTTT
CASERASGGESTDTQYF
>TRBJ2-3|NA|TRBV5-1|TRBD2
TGCGCCAGCAGCCAGATGGCGGGGGGGGGCACAGATACGCAGTATTTT
CASSQMAGGGTDTQYF
>TRBJ2-7|once|TRBV7-2|NA
TGTGCCAGCAGCAGTAAAACAGGGAACGAGCAGTACTTC
CASSSKTGNEQYF
>TRBJ2-7|NA|TRBV20-1|NA
TGCAGTGCTAGTCTGATAGGCCTCGAGCAGTACTTC
CSASLIGLEQYF
>TRBJ1-1|NA|TRBV30|TRBD1
TGTGCCTCTTTGAGACAGGGGTACACTGAAGCTTTCTTT
CASLRQGYTEAFF
>TRBJ1-5|NA|TRBV27|TRBD1
TGTGCCAGCAGTTTATCCCCGGGACAGGGGAGCAATCAGCCCCAGCATTTT
CASSLSPGQGSNQPQHF
>TRBJ1-4|NA|TRBV19|TRBD1
TGTGCCAGTAGTGACAGGGGGGTCGGGTCAACTAATGAAAAACTGTTTTTT
CASSDRGVGSTNEKLFF
>TRBJ2-1|NA|TRBV9|TRBD2
TGTGCCAGCAGCGTTAGCGGGGGGTCCTACAATGAGCAGTTCTTC
CASSVSGGSYNEQFF
>TRBJ1-1|NA|TRBV6-6|NA
TGTGCCAGCAGTTCCCCGGGAGCTTTCTTT
CASSSPGAFF
>TRBJ1-5|few|TRBV11-2|NA
TGTGCCAGCAGCCTGGGGTCCTATAGCAATCAGCCCCAGCATTTT
CASSLGSYSNQPQHF
>TRBJ1-4|NA|TRBV7-6|NA
TGTGCCAGCAGCTCGACGGGAACTAATGAAAAACTGTTTTTT
CASSSTGTNEKLFF
>TRBJ2-7|once|TRBV6-4|TRBD1
TGTGCCAGCAGTGACTCTCGACAGGGGCTCGACGAGCAGTACTTC
CASSDSRQGLDEQYF
>TRBJ2-7|once|TRBV7-2|TRBD2
TGTGCCAGCAGCTTAGGTAGCGGGGTGTCCTTCGAGCAGTACTTC
CASSLGSGVSFEQYF
>TRBJ1-2|NA|TRBV12-3/TRBV12-4|NA
TGTGCCAGCAGTTCCTTTGGCTATGGCTACACCTTC
CASSSFGYGYTF
>TRBJ1-6|NA|TRBV4-3|TRBD1
TGCGCCAGCAGCCAGCTACAGGGGAATTCACCCCTCCACTTT
CASSQLQGNSPLHF
>TRBJ1-6|NA|TRBV6-1|NA
TGTGCCAGCAGTGAAAGGCTGGGTTCACCCCTCCACTTT
CASSERLGSPLHF
>TRBJ2-7|NA|TRBV6-6|TRBD1
TGTGCCAGCAGTCGGGGGACAGGACTTGGGGAGCAGTACTTC
CASSRGTGLGEQYF
>TRBJ2-1|NA|TRBV2|TRBD2
TGTGCCAGCACAGTCAGGCCTGGGGGGGATAAGCAGTTCTTC
CASTVRPGGDKQFF